This is a list of T cell receptor beta chains from one sample in a study of blood T cell repertoires in COVID-19. Sequencing used immunoSEQ multiplex PCR; TCRdb keeps in-frame clones, though not all of them. The sample yields about 61,000 clones, approximately 80% seen once. Sequencing was done on a sample of peripheral blood. These TCRs come from a woman aged 65 to 85 with acute or convalescent COVID-19. The CDR3 runs from the conserved cysteine through the conserved F or W. A D gene is named only where the DNA matches it firmly. Not every row has a clone size; where given, it reads once, few, many or a size class.

size,V,D,J,length,CDR3,DNA
NA,TRBV20-1,TRBD1,TRBJ1-2,15,CSASLAATGAHGYTF,TGCAGTGCTAGTTTAGCTGCTACAGGGGCCCATGGCTACACCTTC
NA,TRBV10-3,TRBD2,TRBJ2-5,16,CAISALAGGIQETQYF,TGTGCCATCAGCGCCCTAGCGGGGGGGATCCAAGAGACCCAGTACTTC
NA,TRBV10-1,TRBD2,TRBJ2-3,15,CASRRPLAGGDTQYF,TGCGCCAGCAGAAGACCCCTAGCGGGGGGGGATACGCAGTATTTT
NA,TRBV15,TRBD1,TRBJ1-2,12,CATSRNRGGYTF,TGTGCCACCAGCAGGAACAGGGGCGGCTACACCTTC
NA,TRBV5-1,NA,TRBJ1-4,14,CASSADSIKEKLFF,TGCGCCAGCAGCGCCGACAGCATAAAAGAAAAACTGTTTTTT
NA,TRBV2,TRBD1,TRBJ2-7,13,CASSATGQGEQYF,TGTGCCAGCAGCGCGACAGGGCAGGGCGAGCAGTACTTC
NA,TRBV30,NA,TRBJ2-7,16,CAWSVSAGTFSYEQYF,TGTGCCTGGAGTGTATCGGCAGGGACATTCTCCTACGAACAGTACTTC
few,TRBV2,TRBD2,TRBJ2-5,16,CASSRLAGAIQETQYF,TGTGCCAGCAGTCGGCTAGCGGGGGCCATACAAGAGACCCAGTACTTC
NA,TRBV5-1,NA,TRBJ2-5,13,CASSWTSQETQYF,TGCGCCAGCAGCTGGACATCCCAAGAGACCCAGTACTTC
NA,TRBV9,NA,TRBJ2-7,15,CASSPLQTANYEQYF,TGTGCCAGCAGTCCCTTACAGACAGCAAACTACGAGCAGTACTTC
NA,TRBV7-2,NA,TRBJ1-6,14,CASSSSPDNSPLHF,TGTGCCAGCAGCTCCTCCCCTGATAATTCACCCCTCCACTTT
NA,TRBV7-2,TRBD2,TRBJ2-5,19,CASSNRLAGSYGTQETQYF,TGTGCCAGCAGCAACAGGCTAGCGGGGTCATATGGGACTCAAGAGACCCAGTACTTC
NA,TRBV14,NA,TRBJ1-6,16,CASSLYFGTYNSPLHF,TGTGCCAGCAGCCTTTACTTCGGGACATACAATTCACCCCTCCACTTT
NA,TRBV3-1/TRBV3-2,TRBD2,TRBJ2-5,17,CASSQGPLAGGLETQYF,TGTGCCAGCAGCCAGGGCCCACTAGCGGGGGGGCTAGAGACCCAGTACTTC
NA,TRBV7-8,NA,TRBJ1-6,17,CASSAYRAGLANSPLHF,TGTGCCAGCAGCGCATATAGGGCGGGACTAGCCAATTCACCCCTCCACTTT
once,TRBV18,TRBD1,TRBJ2-7,16,CASSPVGTGGFYEQYF,TGTGCCAGCTCACCAGTGGGGACAGGGGGATTCTACGAGCAGTACTTC
NA,TRBV7-6,TRBD1,TRBJ2-7,15,CASGPVGQGALEQYF,TGTGCCAGCGGCCCCGTGGGACAGGGGGCGCTGGAGCAGTACTTC
NA,TRBV7-8,TRBD1,TRBJ1-6,18,CASSFPTGDSSYNSPLHF,TGTGCCAGCAGCTTTCCGACAGGGGACAGCTCCTATAATTCACCCCTCCACTTT
NA,TRBV19,NA,TRBJ1-4,13,CASSTGSTFSLFF,TGTGCCAGTAGTACTGGTAGCACATTTAGTCTGTTTTTT
NA,TRBV5-1,TRBD1,TRBJ2-2,16,CASSLEDRGGTGELFF,TGCGCCAGCAGCTTGGAGGACAGGGGGGGAACCGGGGAGCTGTTTTTT
NA,TRBV7-3,TRBD1,TRBJ2-3,13,CASSWTGADTQYF,TGTGCCAGCAGCTGGACAGGGGCAGATACGCAGTATTTT
NA,TRBV28,TRBD1,TRBJ2-7,14,CASSAGTGVNEQYF,TGTGCCAGCAGTGCCGGGACAGGGGTTAACGAGCAGTACTTC
NA,TRBV7-9,NA,TRBJ2-7,13,CASSPWTGYEQYF,TGTGCCAGCAGCCCGTGGACTGGCTACGAGCAGTACTTC
NA,TRBV10-3,NA,TRBJ2-1,11,CAVSSANEQFF,TGTGCCGTCTCTAGCGCCAATGAGCAGTTCTTC
NA,TRBV6-2/TRBV6-3,TRBD1,TRBJ1-2,17,CASSQPGGPRPFYGYTF,TGTGCCAGCAGTCAGCCAGGGGGACCGCGTCCCTTCTATGGCTACACCTTC
once,TRBV9,NA,TRBJ2-7,16,CASSVAPGSPSPQQYF,TGTGCCAGCAGCGTAGCACCAGGATCCCCGAGTCCTCAGCAGTACTTC
NA,TRBV2,NA,TRBJ2-5,12,CASRRFVETQYF,TGTGCCAGCAGGCGGTTTGTAGAGACCCAGTACTTC
NA,TRBV12-3/TRBV12-4,TRBD1,TRBJ1-1,13,CASSLPGGLEAFF,TGTGCCAGCAGTTTACCAGGGGGGCTCGAAGCTTTCTTT
NA,TRBV3-1/TRBV3-2,NA,TRBJ2-5,15,CASSPETRVQETQYF,TGTGCCAGCAGCCCTGAGACTAGGGTACAAGAGACCCAGTACTTC
NA,TRBV14,NA,TRBJ2-2,17,CASSQIIMTGATGELFF,TGTGCCAGCAGCCAAATTATAATGACAGGAGCCACCGGGGAGCTGTTTTTT
NA,TRBV4-2,TRBD2,TRBJ2-7,13,CASSLAGPYEQYF,TGTGCCAGCAGCCTAGCGGGCCCCTACGAGCAGTACTTC